Shown below are 28 T cell receptor beta chains from a single sample sequenced in a study of cytomegalovirus exposure and HLA in healthy donors (dated by TCRdb to the late 2010s). Libraries were prepared through the immunoSEQ multiplex PCR assay. The multiplex PCR relied on a mix of 60 forward primers for TCR Vbeta segments and 13 reverse primers for TCR Jbeta segments. TCRdb took this table from immuneACCESS and kept in-frame rearrangements with V and J called. Such tables lack part of the clones; where checked against another copy, unresolved V genes explain under half of the gap, and the rest is unexplained. This sample comprises about 88,000 clones, 85% to 90% of them detected only once. Around 2.5% of the sample belongs to the ten largest clones. Material for sequencing was PBMCs. The receptors were sampled from a man younger than 35 in good health and CMV-seronegative.

This chain joins TRBV4-2 and TRBJ2-1; D call uncertain. This CDR3 has 13 amino acids. The germline V and J ends were trimmed by 0 bases and 7 bases, with 7 bases remaining between them. Germline V gene data show CDR1 as LGHNA and CDR2 as YNFKEQ. In DNA form, the CDR3 reads TGTGCCAGCAGCCAAGAATTGCGAAATGAGCAGTTCTTC. Residues: CASSQELRNEQFF.

The V call is TRBV28, the J call TRBJ2-5; 10 bases are shared with TRBD1. V lost 5 bases to trimming and J lost 6 bases; unmatched junction nucleotides: 12. Germline V gene data show CDR1 as MDHEN and CDR2 as SYDVKM. CDR3 length: 16 residues. This CDR3 reads CASSQKPGTGEKTQYF. CDR3 sequence (DNA): TGTGCCAGCAGTCAGAAACCCGGGACAGGGGAAAAGACCCAGTACTTC.

This clone has just one count. The chain has TRBV27 and TRBJ2-7; D is perhaps TRBD1 (6 bases). Looked up from germline, CDR1 is MNHEY and CDR2 is SMNVEV (reference sequence). The CDR3 totals 11 residues. Between the trimmed V and J ends, which lost 3 bases and 6 bases, there was a span of 6 bases. CDR3 sequence (DNA): TGTGCCAGCAGTTTCAGGGGCGAGCAGTACTTC. This encodes CASSFRGEQYF.

The chain links TRBV6-4 to TRBJ1-2, with 9 bases fitting TRBD1. CDR1 and CDR2 (germline): MRHNA, SNTAGT. The CDR3 is made up of 13 amino acids. The V segment lost 0 bases and the J segment 7 bases; nucleotides outside the gene matches: 0. Written as DNA, the CDR3 is TGTGCCAGCAGTGACTCGACAGGGGGTGGCTACACCTTC. This sequence encodes CASSDSTGGGYTF.

V and J are TRBV7-2 and TRBJ2-3; D is possibly TRBD2 (6 bases). Germline V lookup: CDR1 SGHTA, CDR2 FQGNSA. CDR3 length: 17 amino acids. Trimming cost V 5 bases and J 4 bases, with 22 bases left between them. The CDR3 DNA reads TGTGCCAGCAGCGACCCATCAGCGGGCGTGGGGCCAGATACGCAGTATTTT. This sequence encodes CASSDPSAGVGPDTQYF.

A word on this clone: Mismatch with germline at one junction end may stem from a read error. The chain recombines TRBV6-1 with TRBJ2-3; D gene ambiguous. The CDR3 consists of 12 residues. Per germline, CDR1 MNHNS and CDR2 SASEGT. The CDR3 nucleotides read TGTGCCAGCAGTGAGGTTGCTCATACGCGGTATTTT. This encodes CASSEVAHTRYF.

The chain combines TRBV6-6 with TRBJ1-4; D uncertain. V lost 5 bases and J 7 bases, leaving 11 bases between the germline ends. In germline, CDR1 is MNHNY, CDR2 SVGAGI (reference sequence). The CDR3 length is 13 residues. Written as DNA, the CDR3 is TGTGCCAGCAGTCAGGTGTTAGGTGAAAAACTGTTTTTT. The encoded protein is CASSQVLGEKLFF.

The V call is TRBV11-2, the J call TRBJ2-4, with D uncertain. V lost 5 bases and J 7 bases, leaving 15 bases between the germline ends. Germline V gives CDR1 SGHAT, CDR2 FQNNGV. CDR3 length: 14 amino acids. CDR3 bases: TGTGCCAGCAGCCGAAACGTCGTCGGGAACATTCAGTACTTC. Protein product: CASSRNVVGNIQYF.

The V and J genes are TRBV7-9 and TRBJ2-5; TRBD1 is a possible D gene (6 bases). V gave up 5 bases and J gave up 4 bases, with 14 bases separating them. Germline assignment: CDR1 SEHNR and CDR2 FQNEAQ (reference sequence). The CDR3 totals 14 residues. CDR3 protein: CASSATGLVETQYF. As DNA, the CDR3 is TGTGCCAGCAGCGCTACAGGGCTGGTAGAGACCCAGTACTTC.

The genes are TRBV4-3 and TRBJ2-4, with TRBD2 matching over 9 bases. Germline CDR1 reads LGHNA; CDR2 reads YSLEER. CDR3 length equals 16 residues. V lost 1 base and J lost 4; bases outside the gene matches: 5. The CDR3, as DNA: TGCGCCAGCAGCCAAGGGTTAGCGGGAGTGAAAAACATTCAGTACTTC. The encoded protein is CASSQGLAGVKNIQYF.

This clone came up a few times. The V call is TRBV30, the J call TRBJ1-4; D is perhaps TRBD1 (5 bases). V was shortened by 8 bases and J by 11 bases, with 21 bases between the two germline ends. The CDR3 has 13 residues. Germline-derived CDR1 and CDR2 are GTSNPN and SVGIG (reference sequence). CDR3 coding DNA: TGTGCCGGGGGGGTAGGATCAACCTGCAAACTGTTTTTT. Encoded protein: CAGGVGSTCKLFF. The full variable domain, rest sourced from reference TRBV30 and TRBJ1-4, is SQTIHQWPATLVQPVGSPLSLECTVEGTSNPNLYWYRQAAGRGLQLLFYSVGIGQISSEVPQNLSASRPQDRQFILSSKKLLLSDSGFYLCAGGVGSTCKLFFGSGTQLSVL.

The V gene is TRBV5-1, the J gene TRBJ2-3, with 10 bases lining up with TRBD1. The CDR3 loop spans 16 amino acids. J gave up 4 bases and V 4 bases, and 9 bases lay outside the gene matches. Germline CDR1 SGHRS, CDR2 YFSETQ. The CDR3: CASSRDRGIVADTQYF. Written as DNA, the CDR3 is TGCGCCAGCAGCCGGGACAGGGGAATTGTCGCAGATACGCAGTATTTT.

This chain connects TRBV28 to TRBJ2-1; 7 nucleotides align to TRBD2. The CDR3 is 23 residues long. J lost 0 bases, V lost 1 base, and 24 bases had no gene match. Germline V gene data show CDR1 as MDHEN and CDR2 as SYDVKM. This CDR3 is CASSLSALTRSESGGSSYNEQFF. The CDR3 nucleotides are TGTGCCAGCAGTTTATCGGCGCTTACGCGGAGCGAATCGGGGGGAAGCTCCTACAATGAGCAGTTCTTC. Full variable domain (remainder filled in from reference TRBV28 and TRBJ2-1): DVKVTQSSRYLVKRTGEKVFLECVQDMDHENMFWYRQDPGLGLRLIYFSYDVKMKEKGDIPEGYSVSREKKERFSLILESASTNQTSMYLCASSLSALTRSESGGSSYNEQFFGPGTRLTVL.

The rearrangement links TRBV6-1 to TRBJ1-5, with 7 bases identical to TRBD1. The CDR3 loop spans 14 amino acids. J lost 3 bases, V lost 3 bases, and 2 bases had no gene match. Germline assignment: CDR1 MNHNS and CDR2 SASEGT. Here the CDR3 reads CASSETGYNQPQHF. The CDR3 DNA sequence: TGTGCCAGCAGTGAGACAGGGTACAATCAGCCCCAGCATTTT.

J is TRBJ2-3 and V is TRBV14, with 8 bases that match TRBD2. Germline CDR1 and CDR2: SGHDN and FVKESK. The CDR3 has 16 residues. V lost 6 bases, J lost 6 bases, and 14 bases stayed unmatched. The chain's CDR3 is CASRKTAGGQRDTQYF. The CDR3 DNA sequence: TGTGCCAGCAGAAAAACCGCGGGGGGTCAGCGGGATACGCAGTATTTT.

The chain joins TRBV7-6 to TRBJ1-3; TRBD1 matches 12 bases. CDR1 and CDR2 from the germline V gene are SGHVS and FNYEAQ. This CDR3 is 19 amino acids long. V was pared by 2 bases and J by 0 bases, with 8 bases of the junction left unmatched. CDR3 sequence reads: CASSLRDRGPNFSGNTIYF. CDR3 bases: TGTGCCAGCAGCTTACGGGACAGGGGGCCTAACTTCTCTGGAAACACCATATATTTT.

This clone was picked up one time. The chain links TRBV7-3 to TRBJ2-1; 7 nucleotides agree with TRBD2. Germline V gene data show CDR1 as SGHTA and CDR2 as FQGTGA. V trimming: 0 bases; J trimming: 2 bases; junction bases outside the gene matches: 16. There are 20 residues in the CDR3. The CDR3 region has the DNA TGTGCCAGCAGCTTAACTGGGCGGGGTTCTGCGGGAGCTACCTACAATGAGCAGTTCTTC. The encoded protein is CASSLTGRGSAGATYNEQFF.

The chain employs TRBV6-5 and TRBJ1-2; D call uncertain. This CDR3 is built from 12 residues. From germline, CDR1 is MNHEY and CDR2 SVGAGI. The germline V and J ends were trimmed by 7 bases and 2 bases, with 8 bases remaining between them. CDR3 DNA sequence: TGTGCCAGCAAGGAGGGCAACTATGGCTACACCTTC. Protein product: CASKEGNYGYTF.

J is TRBJ2-7 and V is TRBV19; 7 nucleotides match TRBD1. CDR1 and CDR2 (germline): LNHDA, SQIVND (reference sequence). The V gene end was trimmed by 6 bases and the J gene end by 1 base; junction bases not matched to a gene: 9. The CDR3 runs to 15 residues. The CDR3 region has the DNA TGTGCCAGTAGCCCGCGAGGACAGGCGTCCTACGAGCAGTACTTC. This encodes CASSPRGQASYEQYF. Full variable domain (rest looked up from reference TRBV19 and TRBJ2-7): DGGITQSPKYLFRKEGQNVTLSCEQNLNHDAMYWYRQDPGQGLRLIYYSQIVNDFQKGDIAEGYSVSREKKESFPLTVTSAQKNPTAFYLCASSPRGQASYEQYFGPGTRLTVT.

The V and J genes are TRBV28 and TRBJ1-2; D gene uncertain. The CDR3 extends over 14 amino acids. Germline-derived CDR1 and CDR2 are MDHEN and SYDVKM. Trimming removed 3 bases at V and 6 bases at J, with 14 bases between. The CDR3 DNA reads as TGTGCCAGCAGTTTCTGGGCCAGAGATCATGGCTACACCTTC. This sequence encodes CASSFWARDHGYTF.

This rearrangement joins TRBV5-1 to TRBJ2-2; D may be TRBD2 (5 bases). V was shortened by 2 bases and J by 3 bases, with 11 bases between the two germline ends. CDR1 is SGHRS and CDR2 is YFSETQ in the germline V gene. The CDR3 covers 15 residues. CDR3 in DNA: TGCGCCAGCAGCTTAATAGGAGGAGACACCGGGGAGCTGTTTTTT. Its protein is CASSLIGGDTGELFF.

The rearrangement links TRBV11-3 to TRBJ1-1, with D maybe TRBD1 (6 bases). V gave up 0 bases and J gave up 4 bases, with 9 bases separating them. CDR1 and CDR2 (germline): SGHNT, YENEEA. This CDR3 has 14 amino acids. The CDR3 sequence: CASSLDQGSTEAFF. CDR3 in DNA: TGTGCCAGCAGCTTAGACCAGGGGTCCACTGAAGCTTTCTTT.

This chain links TRBV28 with TRBJ1-6; TRBD1 aligns across 8 bases. This CDR3 comprises 15 residues. With V trimmed by 1 base and J by 7 bases, 3 bases remained unmatched. Germline values: CDR1 MDHEN, CDR2 SYDVKM. Here the CDR3 DNA reads TGTGCCAGCAGTTTATACGGACAGGGAAATTCACCCCTCCACTTT. Amino acid sequence: CASSLYGQGNSPLHF.

The rearrangement joins TRBV21-1 to TRBJ1-1; the table's D call of TRBD1 was not tested on the DNA. TRBV21-1 counts as a pseudogene. The length of the CDR3 is 17 residues. CDR3 nucleotides: TGTGCCAGCAGCAAAGTTACGCGACAGAACATGAACACTGAAGCTTTCTTT. As protein: CASSKVTRQNMNTEAFF.

J is TRBJ2-2 and V is TRBV7-8; D remains ambiguous. Per germline, CDR1 SGHVS and CDR2 FQNEAQ. Trimming shortened V by 0 bases and J by 1 base, and 6 bases separated the two germline ends. The CDR3 is made up of 15 amino acids. In nucleotides, the CDR3 is TGTGCCAGCAGCTTAGCTCAGGTGAACACCGGGGAGCTGTTTTTT. Protein sequence: CASSLAQVNTGELFF.

The gene calls are TRBV28 and TRBJ1-1; D unresolved. Germline CDR1 MDHEN, CDR2 SYDVKM. Between the trimmed V and J ends, which lost 5 bases and 4 bases, there was a span of 8 bases. The CDR3 is 12 residues long. The CDR3 loop reads CASSARGTEAFF. The DNA of the CDR3 is TGTGCCAGCAGTGCGCGAGGCACTGAAGCTTTCTTT.

The genes are TRBV28 and TRBJ1-5, with unresolved D. From germline, CDR1 is MDHEN and CDR2 SYDVKM. The V end lost 3 bases, the J end lost 4 bases, and 10 bases lay between the germline ends. CDR3 length equals 14 residues. The CDR3 spells CASSFRRSNQPQHF. The DNA for the CDR3 is TGTGCCAGCAGTTTCCGGCGGTCTAATCAGCCCCAGCATTTT. Full variable domain (outside the CDR3, taken from reference TRBV28 and TRBJ1-5): DVKVTQSSRYLVKRTGEKVFLECVQDMDHENMFWYRQDPGLGLRLIYFSYDVKMKEKGDIPEGYSVSREKKERFSLILESASTNQTSMYLCASSFRRSNQPQHFGDGTRLSIL.

The chain recombines TRBV7-3 with TRBJ2-2; weak D call: TRBD1 (6 bases). This CDR3 spans 14 amino acids. The germline CDR1 and CDR2 sequences are SGHTA and FQGTGA. Trimming shortened V by 3 bases and J by 5 bases, and 10 bases separated the two germline ends. CDR3 in amino acids: CASSLWGRTGELFF. CDR3 DNA: TGTGCCAGCAGCTTGTGGGGGCGGACCGGGGAGCTGTTTTTT.